These 27 T cell receptor beta chains share one sample of origin, sequenced in a study of vaccination effects on CD4 cells after COVID-19. Culturing for more than 9 days preceded CD4+ T cell isolation. Only in-frame clones appear in the TCRdb table, and some are missing; sequencing was by immunoSEQ multiplex PCR. The table has tens of thousands of clones, 77% seen once; the top ten hold roughly 2%. No antigen is known for these receptors. This material consisted of CD4+ T cells from PBMCs cultured without peptide, taken before COVID-19 vaccination. The origin of the receptors is a human donor who received a COVID-19 vaccine.

V is TRBV5-1 and J is TRBJ2-1, with 15 bases matching TRBD2. This CDR3 is built from 16 residues. Trimming cost V 2 bases and J 7 bases; bases outside gene matches: 4. Germline lookup yields CDR1 SGHRS and CDR2 YFSETQ. The CDR3 loop is CASSFGLAGGDNEQFF. Here the CDR3 DNA reads TGCGCCAGCAGCTTTGGACTAGCGGGGGGGGATAATGAGCAGTTCTTC.

V is TRBV5-1 and J is TRBJ2-2; D unclear. The length of the CDR3 is 15 residues. Trimming shortened V by 2 bases and J by 0 bases, and 8 bases separated the two germline ends. Per the germline V gene, CDR1 is SGHRS and CDR2 is YFSETQ. The CDR3: CASSFREPNTGELFF. The DNA of the CDR3 is TGCGCCAGCAGCTTCAGAGAACCGAACACCGGGGAGCTGTTTTTT.

This rearrangement joins TRBV2 to TRBJ1-1; 7 bases agree with TRBD1. V shed 7 bases and J 4 bases; nucleotides not matched to a gene: 6. CDR1 is SNHLY and CDR2 is FYNNEI in the germline V gene. The CDR3 runs to 13 residues. CDR3 protein: CASTGSGGTEAFF. The CDR3 DNA sequence: TGTGCCAGCACAGGGTCAGGGGGCACTGAAGCTTTCTTT.

This clone appeared a few times. The rearrangement joins TRBV18 to TRBJ1-3; D remains unclear. The CDR3 consists of 14 residues. CDR1 and CDR2 from the germline V gene are KGHSH and LQKENI. V gave up 4 bases and J gave up 0 bases, with 7 bases separating them. The CDR3 spells CASSLSNSGNTIYF. The CDR3 DNA reads as TGTGCCAGCTCACTTTCGAACTCTGGAAACACCATATATTTT.

The V gene is TRBV4-3, the J gene TRBJ2-2; D not certain. The CDR3 has 16 amino acids. V shed 4 bases and J shed 6 bases, with 18 bases lying between them. Per the germline V gene, CDR1 is LGHNA and CDR2 is YSLEER. The CDR3 spells CASSLPAGPFSGELFF. CDR3 bases: TGCGCCAGCAGCCTTCCAGCCGGGCCGTTCTCCGGGGAGCTGTTTTTT.

The chain joins TRBV29-1 to TRBJ2-7; 8 nucleotides agree with TRBD2. The CDR3 extends over 14 amino acids. CDR1 is SQVTM, CDR2 ANQGSEA, per germline. V shed 4 bases, J shed 4 bases, and the junction held 9 bases outside the gene matches. Here the CDR3 DNA reads TGCAGCGTTGCGGAGGGCGGGGGGAGGTACGAGCAGTACGTC. This gives the protein CSVAEGGGRYEQYV.

The chain is built from TRBV6-5 and TRBJ2-2; TRBD1 might be the D (5 bases). This CDR3 comprises 15 residues. The V gene's germline CDR1 is MNHEY and CDR2 SVGAGI. Trimming took 4 bases from V and 2 from J, leaving 11 bases between them. This CDR3 reads CASSLGVLNTGELFF. The CDR3 DNA reads as TGTGCCAGCAGTTTAGGGGTTCTCAACACCGGGGAGCTGTTTTTT.

The V gene is TRBV29-1, the J gene TRBJ1-1; the D gene is possibly TRBD1 (5 bases). The CDR3 has 14 amino acids. Germline V CDR1 and CDR2: SQVTM, ANQGSEA. With 4 bases removed from V and 5 bases from J, the gap between germline ends came to 17 bases. CDR3 bases: TGCAGCGTTGTGGGTACAGGTTTCAGGACTGAAGCTTTCTTT. It is translated as CSVVGTGFRTEAFF.

This chain joins TRBV7-2 and TRBJ1-5; 10 nucleotides line up with TRBD1. Looked up from germline, CDR1 is SGHTA and CDR2 is FQGNSA. V gave up 1 base and J gave up 6 bases; unmatched junction bases: 3. The CDR3 is 15 residues long. The CDR3 nucleotides read TGTGCCAGCAGCTTAGGGACAGGGGGGGCTCAGCCCCAGCATTTT. It codes for CASSLGTGGAQPQHF.

The V gene is TRBV30, the J gene TRBJ1-6; the D is unclear. Per germline, CDR1 GTSNPN and CDR2 SVGIG (reference sequence). Trimming removed 4 bases from V and 0 bases from J, with 10 bases in between. There are 15 residues in the CDR3. This chain's CDR3 is CAWNKESSYNSPLHF. CDR3 sequence (DNA): TGTGCCTGGAACAAGGAAAGCTCCTATAATTCACCCCTCCACTTT. Drawing the rest from reference TRBV30 and TRBJ1-6, the complete variable domain is SQTIHQWPATLVQPVGSPLSLECTVEGTSNPNLYWYRQAAGRGLQLLFYSVGIGQISSEVPQNLSASRPQDRQFILSSKKLLLSDSGFYLCAWNKESSYNSPLHFGNGTRLTVT.

The CDR3 DNA follows: TGCGTGGTTCAGCCGGCGGACAGTCGCTACGAGCAGTACGTC. This translates into CVVQPADSRYEQYV. The rearrangement joins TRBV30 to TRBJ2-7, with D perhaps matching TRBD1 (6 bases). The CDR3 loop spans 14 amino acids. Germline CDR1 is GTSNPN and CDR2 is SVGIG (reference sequence).

The count of this clone is one. This chain joins TRBV6-6 and TRBJ1-2; 8 positions agree with TRBD1. Germline trimming cut 0 bases from V and 4 bases from J; bases unmatched to any gene: 4. Germline assignment: CDR1 MNHNY and CDR2 SVGAGI (reference sequence). The CDR3 is 15 amino acids. CDR3 nucleotides: TGTGCCAGCAGTTACTCAGCGACAGGGGCCTATGGCTACACCTTC. This gives the protein CASSYSATGAYGYTF.

CDR3 region: CASSILRGRIHSPLHF. The DNA of the CDR3 is TGTGCCAGCAGCATACTCAGGGGGCGCATCCATTCACCCCTCCACTTT. The chain has TRBV11-2 and TRBJ1-6; 8 positions match TRBD1. Germline CDR1 and CDR2: SGHAT and FQNNGV. The CDR3 spans 16 residues. V was clipped by 5 bases and J by 8 bases; unmatched bases: 11.

This clone was detected once. The V call is TRBV18, the J call TRBJ2-5, with 8 bases aligning to TRBD1. This CDR3 is built from 15 residues. The ends lost 2 bases at V and 4 bases at J; junction bases unmatched: 6. In germline, CDR1 is KGHSH, CDR2 LQKENI. CDR3 sequence: CASSPGQGLVETQYF. The CDR3 nucleotides are TGTGCCAGCTCACCAGGACAGGGATTAGTAGAGACCCAGTACTTC.

The CDR3 here is CASSRGGTKSYEQYV. DNA of the CDR3: TGTGCCAGCAGCCGAGGGGGGACAAAGTCCTACGAGCAGTACGTC. V gene TRBV6-2 or TRBV6-3 combines with J gene TRBJ2-7; D assignment may be TRBD1 or TRBD2 (6 bases each). The CDR3 is 15 amino acids. V gave up 6 bases and J gave up 1 base, with 16 bases separating them. Germline assignment: CDR1 MNHEY and CDR2 SVGEGT.

J is TRBJ1-4 and V is TRBV28; 8 bases align to TRBD1. The CDR3 length is 15 residues. Germline CDR1 is MDHEN and CDR2 is SYDVKM. V was pared by 4 bases and J by 7 bases, with 8 bases of the junction left unmatched. DNA of the CDR3: TGTGCCAGCAGTTGGAACAGGGGGTCTGCTGAAAAACTGTTTTTT. Encoded protein: CASSWNRGSAEKLFF.

V gene TRBV5-1 combines with J gene TRBJ1-1, with 7 positions matching TRBD1. CDR3 length: 15 residues. V shed 0 bases and J 4 bases; nucleotides not matched to a gene: 6. The germline V gene has CDR1 SGHRS and CDR2 YFSETQ. CDR3 in amino acids: CASSLVSAGGTEAFF. DNA for the CDR3: TGCGCCAGCAGCTTGGTTTCGGCAGGGGGCACTGAAGCTTTCTTT.

The rearrangement links TRBV7-8 to TRBJ1-1, with D possibly TRBD1 on 6 matching bases. Germline V gives CDR1 SGHVS, CDR2 FQNEAQ. Trimming took 5 bases from V and 0 from J, leaving 13 bases between them. CDR3 length: 15 residues. The chain's CDR3 is CASSIGRGLNTEAFF. CDR3 coding DNA: TGTGCCAGCAGCATAGGGCGGGGGCTGAACACTGAAGCTTTCTTT.

This clone was seen more than once but under ten times. CDR3 in DNA: TGTGCCAGCCGTACCGGAAACACCATATATTTT. Its protein product is CASRTGNTIYF. J is TRBJ1-3 and V is TRBV6-5; no reliable D call. Germline V CDR1 and CDR2: MNHEY, SVGAGI. Trimming pared 8 bases from V and 4 bases from J, leaving 6 bases between. The CDR3 length is 11 residues.

This chain connects TRBV7-2 to TRBJ2-1; 9 bases line up with TRBD2. The CDR3 runs to 14 residues. CDR1 and CDR2 from the germline V gene are SGHTA and FQGNSA. The trim removed 2 bases at V and 7 bases at J, leaving 3 bases unmatched. This CDR3 is CASSLLAGPNEQFF. The CDR3 nucleotides are TGTGCCAGCAGCTTACTAGCGGGGCCGAATGAGCAGTTCTTC.

This sequence joins TRBV7-9 and TRBJ2-6; no definite D call. This CDR3 contains 15 residues. Trimming removed 7 bases at V and 0 bases at J, with 10 bases between. Germline V CDR1 and CDR2: SEHNR, FQNEAQ (reference sequence). The CDR3: CASNEILSGANVLTF. The CDR3 DNA reads as TGTGCCAGCAATGAGATACTCTCTGGGGCCAACGTCCTGACTTTC. The complete variable domain, with remaining parts taken from reference TRBV7-9 and TRBJ2-6, reads DTGVSQNPRHKITKRGQNVTFRCDPISEHNRLYWYRQTLGQGPEFLTYFQNEAQLEKSRLLSDRFSAERPKGSFSTLEIQRTEQGDSAMYLCASNEILSGANVLTFGAGSRLTVL.

V usage is TRBV4-1 and J usage is TRBJ1-5; possibly TRBD1 for D (5 bases). Germline CDR1 is MGHRA and CDR2 is YSYEKL. Trimming cost V 1 base and J 2 bases, with 12 bases left between them. The CDR3 totals 16 residues. As DNA, the CDR3 is TGCGCCAGCAGCCAAGCGGGGCTACAGGGCAATCAGCCCCAGCATTTT. Translation: CASSQAGLQGNQPQHF.

The chain couples TRBV12-5 to TRBJ1-3; 10 bases match TRBD1. V shed 7 bases and J 1 base; nucleotides not matched to a gene: 7. This CDR3 is built from 16 residues. CDR1 and CDR2 from the germline V gene are LGHNT and FRNRAP. The CDR3 region has the DNA TGTGCTAGTGCCAAGGGACAGGGGAAATCTGGAAACACCATATATTTT. It codes for CASAKGQGKSGNTIYF.

The J gene is TRBJ1-4, the V gene TRBV4-1, with D possibly matching TRBD1 (5 bases). In germline, CDR1 is MGHRA, CDR2 YSYEKL. The CDR3 runs to 15 residues. V was pared by 1 base and J by 2 bases, with 8 bases between. CDR3 sequence: CASSQGGATNEKLFF. In DNA form, the CDR3 reads TGCGCCAGCAGCCAAGGCGGGGCTACTAATGAAAAACTGTTTTTT.

The chain is built from TRBV6-2 or TRBV6-3 and TRBJ1-1; weak D call: TRBD1 (6 bases). Germline V CDR1 and CDR2: MNHEY, SVGEGT. The CDR3 extends over 16 amino acids. The V gene lost 0 bases and the J gene lost 0 bases, with 11 bases spanning the gap. CDR3 amino acids: CASSYSGTTMNTEAFF. CDR3 coding DNA: TGTGCCAGCAGTTACTCCGGGACAACAATGAACACTGAAGCTTTCTTT.

This clone turned up a few times. Germline and junction disagree at one end, which may indicate a read error. The chain has TRBV27 and TRBJ2-1; D ambiguous. Germline V gene data show CDR1 as MNHEY and CDR2 as SMNVEV (reference sequence). The length of the CDR3 is 17 residues. CDR3 residues: CASSRRSPARSSNEQFF. As DNA, the CDR3 is TGTGCCAGCAGCCGTCGTAGTCCAGCGAGATCCTCCAATGAGCAGTTCTTC.

The chain links TRBV18 to TRBJ1-2; 7 nucleotides match TRBD1. Germline V gene data show CDR1 as KGHSH and CDR2 as LQKENI. V gave up 3 bases and J gave up 8 bases; unmatched junction bases: 9. The CDR3 is 14 residues long. The CDR3 here is CASSPQGGAQGYTF. The CDR3 nucleotides are TGTGCCAGCTCACCCCAGGGGGGGGCGCAAGGCTACACCTTC.